One sample yielded the 7 T cell receptor beta chains listed below, sequenced in a study of cytomegalovirus exposure and HLA in healthy donors (dated by TCRdb to 2017 to 2019). Library method: the immunoSEQ multiplex PCR assay. For the multiplex PCR, a mixture combining 60 forward primers for TCR Vbeta segments and 13 reverse primers for TCR Jbeta segments was used. TCRdb provides this immuneACCESS table in a form limited to in-frame rearrangements. Some clones are lacking; in checked studies, under half of them reflect an unresolved V gene, and why the rest are absent is not known. For this sample there are around 86,000 clones; nearly 80% appear just once. Around 6% of the sample is taken by the ten largest. What was sequenced was PBMCs. These receptors were collected from a female donor in good health and CMV-seronegative.

The rearrangement joins TRBV6-6 to TRBJ1-5; 7 bases match TRBD1. The trim removed 0 bases at V and 4 bases at J, leaving 6 bases unmatched. CDR1 is MNHNY, CDR2 SVGAGI, per germline (reference sequence). The CDR3 spans 16 residues. The CDR3 DNA is TGTGCCAGCAGTTACTCGGGACAGCCCCAGAATCAGCCCCAGCATTTT. Translating it yields CASSYSGQPQNQPQHF.

The chain is built from TRBV27 and TRBJ1-5, with 8 bases identical to TRBD1. After removal of 5 bases from V and 0 bases from J, the junction contained 6 bases not matched to a gene. The CDR3 spans 16 residues. Germline V CDR1 and CDR2: MNHEY, SMNVEV (reference sequence). CDR3: CASSTGQGFSNQPQHF. In nucleotides, the CDR3 is TGTGCCAGCAGTACCGGACAGGGCTTTAGCAATCAGCCCCAGCATTTT.

The chain employs TRBV28 and TRBJ1-2; D is ambiguous. The CDR3 runs to 15 residues. The V gene lost 5 bases and the J gene lost 6 bases, with 19 bases spanning the gap. The V gene's germline CDR1 is MDHEN and CDR2 SYDVKM. The CDR3: CASSPREVLTHGYTF. CDR3 nucleotide sequence: TGTGCCAGCAGTCCCCGGGAGGTACTAACCCATGGCTACACCTTC.

The gene calls are TRBV4-2 and TRBJ2-5, with 11 bases lining up with TRBD2. Germline lookup yields CDR1 LGHNA and CDR2 YNFKEQ. The CDR3 sequence is 17 residues long. V gave up 0 bases and J gave up 5 bases; unmatched junction bases: 8. The CDR3 DNA reads TGTGCCAGCAGCCAAGATCCCCTAGCGGGGGGATTTGAGACCCAGTACTTC. Its protein is CASSQDPLAGGFETQYF.

This clone was seen a handful of times. The chain uses TRBV28 and TRBJ2-4; D remains unclear. The V gene lost 6 bases and the J gene lost 4 bases, with 16 bases spanning the gap. CDR3 length: 15 amino acids. Germline CDR1 reads MDHEN; CDR2 reads SYDVKM. In nucleotides, the CDR3 is TGTGCCAGCAGCCCCCGTAGTTCTGTAAAAAACATTCAGTACTTC. Its translation: CASSPRSSVKNIQYF.

This chain connects TRBV2 to TRBJ1-5, with unresolved D. CDR3 length equals 16 residues. Germline V gene data show CDR1 as SNHLY and CDR2 as FYNNEI. V gave up 7 bases and J gave up 6 bases, with 22 bases separating them. The CDR3 DNA is TGTGCCAGCAACGAAGGTGGTGGACTTTTAATTCAGCCCCAGCATTTT. This translates into CASNEGGGLLIQPQHF.

This sequence joins TRBV28 and TRBJ1-2, with D unresolved. Deletions cut 5 bases from V and 4 bases from J, with 8 bases between. The germline V gene encodes CDR1 MDHEN and CDR2 SYDVKM. The CDR3 contains 12 residues. Here the CDR3 DNA reads TGTGCCAGCAGTCCCCCAGTCTATGGCTACACCTTC. Its translation is CASSPPVYGYTF.